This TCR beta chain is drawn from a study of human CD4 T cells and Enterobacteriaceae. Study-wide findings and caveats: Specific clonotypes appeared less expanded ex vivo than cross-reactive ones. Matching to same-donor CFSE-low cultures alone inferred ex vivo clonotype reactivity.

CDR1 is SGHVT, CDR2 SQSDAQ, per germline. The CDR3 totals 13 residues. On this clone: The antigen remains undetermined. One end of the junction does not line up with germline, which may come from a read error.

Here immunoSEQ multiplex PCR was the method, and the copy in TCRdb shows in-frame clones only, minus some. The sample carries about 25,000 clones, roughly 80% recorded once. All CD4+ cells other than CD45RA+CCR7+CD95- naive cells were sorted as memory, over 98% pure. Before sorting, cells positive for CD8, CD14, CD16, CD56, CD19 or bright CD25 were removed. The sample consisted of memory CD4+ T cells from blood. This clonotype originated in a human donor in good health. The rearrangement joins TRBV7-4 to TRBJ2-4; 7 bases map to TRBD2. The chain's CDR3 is CASNHQHLAVMDF. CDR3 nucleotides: TGTGCCAGCAACCACCAACACCTAGCGGTTATGGACTTC.